This T cell receptor (beta chain) was sequenced for a study of CD8+ T cells in alopecia areata. Following RNA extraction, reverse transcription yielded cDNA that acted as the sequencing template. TCRdb's table, derived via immunoSEQ multiplex PCR, lists solely in-frame clones and lacks some. This sample has some 110,000 clones, with around 61% found just once. A few counts support this clone. Its matching antigen is unknown. Whole-study findings and limits: Scalp samples also contribute reads from the resident alphabeta T cells found in normal skin. For lesional scalp, especially alopecia totalis/universalis, clonality was higher than in normal scalp.

The sorting of PBMCs gave CD4+ and CD8+ T cells. The CDR3 consists of 17 residues. J lost 2 bases, V lost 0 bases, and 9 bases had no gene match. The germline CDR1 and CDR2 sequences are SQVTM and ANQGSEA. Material: CD4+ T cells sorted from blood. The chain uses TRBV29-1 and TRBJ2-5; TRBD2 aligns across 10 bases. The source is a human donor in good health. The CDR3 DNA reads TGCAGCGTTGAAGATTTGGTGGGAGCGGGGGGGCAAGAGACCCAGTACTTC. Its translation is CSVEDLVGAGGQETQYF. The full variable domain, with the rest looked up from reference TRBV29-1 and TRBJ2-5, is SAVISQKPSRDICQRGTSLTIQCQVDSQVTMMFWYRQQPGQSLTLIATANQGSEATYESGFVIDKFPISRPNLTFSTLTVSNMSPEDSSIYLCSVEDLVGAGGQETQYFGPGTRLLVL.